The rows below give T cell receptor beta chains drawn from one sample of a study of response to subunit inactivated influenza vaccine. TCRdb reprocessed the RT-PCR reads with MiXCR, giving one entry per CDR3 protein. Here the sample spans 700,000 to 800,000 distinct CDR3 sequences, roughly 18% being singletons. This material consisted of PBMCs from blood, taken 4 to 6 days after vaccination. Every receptor here comes from a man between 45 and 60 years old who received an inactivated influenza vaccine. CDR3s include the opening cysteine and the closing phenylalanine or tryptophan. The D gene is left open where the match is weak. Clone sizes are given selectively: once, few, many, or a class where the clone is expanded.

CDR3 protein,CDR3 DNA,V gene,J gene,D gene,clone size
CASIQGAGRTETQYF,TGTGCCAGCATCCAAGGGGCAGGCCGAACGGAGACCCAGTACTTC,TRBV7-9,TRBJ2-5,-,-
CASRAKIGQGSYNEQFF,TGCGCCAGCAGAGCCAAGATCGGGCAGGGTTCCTACAATGAGCAGTTCTTC,TRBV5-1,TRBJ2-1,-,few
CASSLGASGETQYF,TGTGCCAGCAGCTTAGGCGCTAGCGGGGAGACCCAGTACTTC,TRBV7-6,TRBJ2-5,TRBD2,-
CASQGTGNQPQHF,TGTGCCAGTCAGGGGACCGGCAATCAGCCCCAGCATTTT,TRBV6-1,TRBJ1-5,-,-
CSVSGRALDEQFF,TGCAGCGTTAGCGGGAGGGCCTTGGATGAGCAGTTCTTC,TRBV29-1,TRBJ2-1,TRBD2,many
CSAIGRNYGYTF,TGCAGTGCTATTGGCAGGAACTATGGCTACACCTTC,TRBV20-1,TRBJ1-2,-,many
CASRGTSGGRQQYF,TGTGCCAGCAGAGGGACTAGCGGGGGCCGACAGCAGTACTTC,TRBV12-3/TRBV12-4,TRBJ2-7,TRBD2,few
CASSLEEAGGGYGYTF,TGCGCCAGCAGCCTCGAGGAGGCAGGGGGCGGCTATGGCTACACCTTC,TRBV5-1,TRBJ1-2,TRBD1,-
CASSQERETYEQYF,TGTGCCAGCAGCCAAGAAAGGGAAACCTACGAGCAGTACTTC,TRBV4-2,TRBJ2-7,-,few
CASSQEGTFRRYEQYF,TGTGCCAGCAGCCAAGAAGGGACTTTTCGCCGATACGAGCAGTACTTC,TRBV3-1,TRBJ2-7,-,few
CSALTLAGSSYNEQFF,TGCAGTGCTCTAACACTAGCGGGGAGCTCCTACAATGAGCAGTTCTTC,TRBV20-1,TRBJ2-1,TRBD2,few
CASSLETQDTQYF,TGTGCCAGCAGCTTGGAGACCCAAGATACGCAGTATTTT,TRBV7-3,TRBJ2-3,-,-
CASSASRGRQYF,TGTGCCAGCAGCGCGTCAAGGGGACGCCAGTACTTC,TRBV12-3/TRBV12-4,TRBJ2-5,-,many